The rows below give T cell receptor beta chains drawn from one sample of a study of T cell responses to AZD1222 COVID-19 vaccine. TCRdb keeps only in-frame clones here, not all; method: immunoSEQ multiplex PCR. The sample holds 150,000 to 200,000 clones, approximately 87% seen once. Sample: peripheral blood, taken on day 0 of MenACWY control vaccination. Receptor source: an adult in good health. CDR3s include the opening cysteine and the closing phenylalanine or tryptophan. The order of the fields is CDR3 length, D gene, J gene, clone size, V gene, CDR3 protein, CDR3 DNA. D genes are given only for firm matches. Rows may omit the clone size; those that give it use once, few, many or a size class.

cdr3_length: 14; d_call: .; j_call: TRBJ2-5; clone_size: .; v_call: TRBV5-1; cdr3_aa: CASSLMDSQETQYF; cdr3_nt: TGCGCCAGCAGCTTGATGGACAGCCAAGAGACCCAGTACTTC
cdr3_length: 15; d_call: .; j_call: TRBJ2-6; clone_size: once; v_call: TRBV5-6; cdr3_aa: CATQPLISGANVLTF; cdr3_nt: TGTGCCACTCAACCCCTAATCTCTGGGGCCAACGTCCTGACTTTC
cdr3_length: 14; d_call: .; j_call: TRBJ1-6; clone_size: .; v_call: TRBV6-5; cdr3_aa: CASSPRHSNSPLHF; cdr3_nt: TGTGCCAGCAGCCCCCGGCACAGTAATTCACCCCTCCACTTT
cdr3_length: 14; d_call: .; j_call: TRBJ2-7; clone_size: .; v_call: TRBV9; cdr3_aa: CASSVGGGTYEQYF; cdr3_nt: TGTGCCAGCAGCGTAGGTGGGGGGACTTACGAGCAGTACTTC
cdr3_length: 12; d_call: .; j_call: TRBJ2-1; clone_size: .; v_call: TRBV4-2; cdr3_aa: CASSPPGSGQFF; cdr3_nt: TGTGCCAGCAGCCCTCCGGGGAGTGGGCAGTTCTTC
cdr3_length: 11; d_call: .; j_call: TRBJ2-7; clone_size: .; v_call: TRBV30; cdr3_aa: CAWSNGYEQYF; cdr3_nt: TGTGCCTGGAGTAATGGTTACGAGCAGTACTTC
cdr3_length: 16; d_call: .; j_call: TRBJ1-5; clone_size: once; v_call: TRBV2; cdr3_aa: CASSREGQASNQPQHF; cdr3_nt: TGTGCCAGCAGCCGAGAGGGACAAGCAAGCAATCAGCCCCAGCATTTT
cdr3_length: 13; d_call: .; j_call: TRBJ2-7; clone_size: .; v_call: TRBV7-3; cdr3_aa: CASSLFGGDEQYF; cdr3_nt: TGTGCCAGCAGCCTCTTCGGTGGGGACGAGCAGTACTTC
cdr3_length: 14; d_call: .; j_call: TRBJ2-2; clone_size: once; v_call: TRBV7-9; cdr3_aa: CASSLEQGTGELFF; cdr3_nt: TGTGCCAGCAGCTTAGAGCAGGGAACCGGGGAGCTGTTTTTT
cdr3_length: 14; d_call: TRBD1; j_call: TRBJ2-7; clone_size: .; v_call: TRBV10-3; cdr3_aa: CAISEGQGVNEQYF; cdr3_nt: TGTGCCATCAGTGAGGGACAGGGGGTCAACGAGCAGTACTTC
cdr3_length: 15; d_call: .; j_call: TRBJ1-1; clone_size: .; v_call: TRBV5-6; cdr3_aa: CASSFRGRPNTEAFF; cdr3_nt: TGTGCCAGCAGCTTCCGTGGCAGACCGAACACTGAAGCTTTCTTT
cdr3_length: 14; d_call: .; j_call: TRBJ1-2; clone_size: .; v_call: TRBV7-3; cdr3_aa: CASSLRSSVYGYTF; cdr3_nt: TGTGCCAGCAGCTTAAGGAGCAGTGTCTATGGCTACACCTTC
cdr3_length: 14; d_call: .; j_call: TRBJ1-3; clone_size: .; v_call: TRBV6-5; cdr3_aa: CASSSAASGNTIYF; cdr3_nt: TGTGCCAGCAGTTCTGCTGCCTCTGGAAACACCATATATTTT
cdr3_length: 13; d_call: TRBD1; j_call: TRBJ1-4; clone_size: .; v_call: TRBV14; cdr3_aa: CASSQAMDRALFF; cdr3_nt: TGTGCCAGCAGCCAAGCGATGGACAGGGCTCTGTTTTTT
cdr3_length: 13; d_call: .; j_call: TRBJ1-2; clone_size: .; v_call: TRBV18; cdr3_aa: CASSPRASYGYTF; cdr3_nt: TGTGCCAGCTCACCACGGGCTAGCTATGGCTACACCTTC
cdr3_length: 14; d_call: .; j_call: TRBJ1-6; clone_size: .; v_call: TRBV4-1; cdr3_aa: CASSPGGVGSPLHF; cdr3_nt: TGCGCCAGCAGCCCGGGGGGGGTCGGTTCACCCCTCCACTTT
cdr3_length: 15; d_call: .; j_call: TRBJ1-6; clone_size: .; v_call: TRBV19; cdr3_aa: CASKSTDTNNSPLHF; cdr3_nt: TGTGCCAGTAAATCAACCGATACTAATAATTCACCCCTCCACTTT
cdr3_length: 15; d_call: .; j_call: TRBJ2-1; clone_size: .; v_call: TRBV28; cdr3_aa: CASSYLTGSYNEQFF; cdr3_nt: TGTGCCAGCAGTTATCTAACGGGATCTTACAATGAGCAGTTCTTC
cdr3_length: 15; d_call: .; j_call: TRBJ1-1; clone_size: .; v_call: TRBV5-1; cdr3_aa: CASSLQNPTDTEAFF; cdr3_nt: TGCGCCAGCAGCTTACAGAACCCTACGGACACTGAAGCTTTCTTT
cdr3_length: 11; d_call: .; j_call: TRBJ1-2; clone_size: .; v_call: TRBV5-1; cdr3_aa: CASSLGFGYTF; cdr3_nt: TGCGCCAGCAGCTTAGGGTTCGGCTACACCTTC
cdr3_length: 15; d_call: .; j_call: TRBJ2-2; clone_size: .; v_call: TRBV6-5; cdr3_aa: CASTTTRLSTGELFF; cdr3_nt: TGTGCCAGCACCACTACAAGGTTGAGCACCGGGGAGCTGTTTTTT
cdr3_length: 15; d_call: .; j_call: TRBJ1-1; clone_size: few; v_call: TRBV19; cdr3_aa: CASSRAGVMNTEAFF; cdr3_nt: TGTGCCAGTAGTCGGGCAGGAGTCATGAACACTGAAGCTTTCTTT
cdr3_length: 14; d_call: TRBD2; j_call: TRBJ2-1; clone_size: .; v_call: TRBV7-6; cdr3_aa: CASSSRGGYNEQFF; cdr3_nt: TGTGCCAGCAGCTCGCGGGGGGGCTACAATGAGCAGTTCTTC
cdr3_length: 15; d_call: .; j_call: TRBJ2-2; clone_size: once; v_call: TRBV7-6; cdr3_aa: CASSSTGANTGELFF; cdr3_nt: TGTGCCAGCAGCTCGACAGGAGCGAACACCGGGGAGCTGTTTTTT
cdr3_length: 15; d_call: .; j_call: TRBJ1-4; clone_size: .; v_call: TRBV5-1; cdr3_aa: CASSQIGGLSEKLFF; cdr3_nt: TGCGCCAGCAGCCAAATTGGGGGCTTAAGTGAAAAACTGTTTTTT
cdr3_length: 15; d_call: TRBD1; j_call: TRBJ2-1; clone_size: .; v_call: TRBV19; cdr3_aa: CASSIIGTGMNEQFF; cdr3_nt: TGTGCCAGTAGTATAATTGGGACAGGGATGAATGAGCAGTTCTTC
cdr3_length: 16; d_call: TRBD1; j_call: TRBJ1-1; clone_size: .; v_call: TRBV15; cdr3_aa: CATSREQGFMNTEAFF; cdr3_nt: TGTGCCACCAGCAGAGAACAGGGGTTTATGAACACTGAAGCTTTCTTT